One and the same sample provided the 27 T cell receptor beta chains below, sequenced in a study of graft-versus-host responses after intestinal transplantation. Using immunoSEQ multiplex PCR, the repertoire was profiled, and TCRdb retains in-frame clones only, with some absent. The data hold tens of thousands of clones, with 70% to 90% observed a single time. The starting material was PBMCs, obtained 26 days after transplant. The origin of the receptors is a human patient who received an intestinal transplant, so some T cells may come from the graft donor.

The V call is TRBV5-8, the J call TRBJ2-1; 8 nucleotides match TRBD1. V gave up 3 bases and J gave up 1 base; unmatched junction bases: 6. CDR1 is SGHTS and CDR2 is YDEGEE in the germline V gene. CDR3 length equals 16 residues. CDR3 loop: CASSYLTGGSYNEQFF. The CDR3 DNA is TGTGCCAGCAGCTATTTAACAGGGGGATCCTACAATGAGCAGTTCTTC.

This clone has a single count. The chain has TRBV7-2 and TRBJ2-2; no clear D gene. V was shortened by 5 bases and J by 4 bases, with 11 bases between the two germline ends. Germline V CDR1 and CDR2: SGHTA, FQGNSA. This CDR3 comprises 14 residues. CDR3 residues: CASSRDRSTGELFF. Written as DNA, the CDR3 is TGTGCCAGCAGCCGAGACCGGAGCACCGGGGAGCTGTTTTTT.

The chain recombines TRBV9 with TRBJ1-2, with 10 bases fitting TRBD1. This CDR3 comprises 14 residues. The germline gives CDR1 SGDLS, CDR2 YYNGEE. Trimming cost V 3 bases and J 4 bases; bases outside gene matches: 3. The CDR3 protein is CASSGDRGPYGYTF. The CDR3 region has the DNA TGTGCCAGCAGCGGCGACAGGGGGCCCTATGGCTACACCTTC.

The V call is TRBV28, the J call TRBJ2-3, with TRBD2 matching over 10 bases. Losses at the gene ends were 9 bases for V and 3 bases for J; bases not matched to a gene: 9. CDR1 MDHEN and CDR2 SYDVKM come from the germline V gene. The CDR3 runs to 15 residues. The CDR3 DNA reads TGTGCCAGTTTCTCTGAACTAGCGGGGACAGATACGCAGTATTTT. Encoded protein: CASFSELAGTDTQYF.

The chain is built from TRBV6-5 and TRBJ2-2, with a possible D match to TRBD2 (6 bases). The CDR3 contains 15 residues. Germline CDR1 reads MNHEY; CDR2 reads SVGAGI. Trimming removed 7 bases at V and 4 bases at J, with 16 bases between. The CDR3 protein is CASTFLVGGTGELFF. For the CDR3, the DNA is TGTGCCAGCACCTTTTTAGTCGGGGGCACCGGGGAGCTGTTTTTT.

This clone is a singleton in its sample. CDR3 loop: CASSQVFIVNEQFF. CDR3 nucleotide sequence: TGCGCCAGCAGCCAAGTTTTCATTGTCAATGAGCAGTTCTTC. This chain links TRBV4-1 with TRBJ2-1; D gene unclear. The CDR3 is 14 amino acids. Germline values: CDR1 MGHRA, CDR2 YSYEKL. V shed 1 base and J shed 6 bases, with 10 bases lying between them.

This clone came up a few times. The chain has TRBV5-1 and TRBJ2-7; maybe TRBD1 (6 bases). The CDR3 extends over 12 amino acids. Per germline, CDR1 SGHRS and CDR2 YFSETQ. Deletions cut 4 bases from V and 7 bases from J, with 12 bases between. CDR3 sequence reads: CASSELQGEQYF. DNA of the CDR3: TGCGCCAGCAGCGAACTACAGGGTGAGCAGTACTTC.

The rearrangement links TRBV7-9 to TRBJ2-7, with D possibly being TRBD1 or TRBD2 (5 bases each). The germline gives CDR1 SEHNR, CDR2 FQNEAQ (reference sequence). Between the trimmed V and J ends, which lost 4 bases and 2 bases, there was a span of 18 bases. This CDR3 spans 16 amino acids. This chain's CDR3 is CASSSVTALGAYEQYV. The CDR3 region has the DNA TGTGCCAGCAGCTCCGTCACCGCTTTGGGGGCCTACGAGCAGTACGTC.

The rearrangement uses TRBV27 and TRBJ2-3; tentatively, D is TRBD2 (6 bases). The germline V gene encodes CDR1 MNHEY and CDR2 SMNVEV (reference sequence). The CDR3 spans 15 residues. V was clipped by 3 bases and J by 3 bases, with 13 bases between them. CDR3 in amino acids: CASSLPGTSTDTQYF. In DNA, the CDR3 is TGTGCCAGCAGTTTGCCCGGGACTTCGACAGATACGCAGTATTTT.

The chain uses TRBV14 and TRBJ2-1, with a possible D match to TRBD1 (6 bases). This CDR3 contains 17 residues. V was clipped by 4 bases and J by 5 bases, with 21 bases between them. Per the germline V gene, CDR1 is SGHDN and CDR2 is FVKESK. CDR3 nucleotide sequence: TGTGCCAGCAGCCCCAGGGGACCCCGCGGGCCGGACAATGAGCAGTTCTTC. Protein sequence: CASSPRGPRGPDNEQFF. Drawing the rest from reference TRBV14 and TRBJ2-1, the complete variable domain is EAGVTQFPSHSVIEKGQTVTLRCDPISGHDNLYWYRRVMGKEIKFLLHFVKESKQDESGMPNNRFLAERTGGTYSTLKVQPAELEDSGVYFCASSPRGPRGPDNEQFFGPGTRLTVL.

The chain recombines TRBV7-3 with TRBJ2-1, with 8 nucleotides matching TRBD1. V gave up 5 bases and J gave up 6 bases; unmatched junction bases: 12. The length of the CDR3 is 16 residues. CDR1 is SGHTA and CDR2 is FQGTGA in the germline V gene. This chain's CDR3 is CASSPDQGAGINEQFF. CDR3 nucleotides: TGTGCCAGCAGCCCCGATCAGGGGGCTGGGATCAATGAGCAGTTCTTC.

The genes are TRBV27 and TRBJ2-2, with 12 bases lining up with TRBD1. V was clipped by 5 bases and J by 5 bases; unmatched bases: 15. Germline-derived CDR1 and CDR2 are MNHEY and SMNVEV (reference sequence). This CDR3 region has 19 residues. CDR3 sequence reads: CASSPNWDRGHSRTGELFF. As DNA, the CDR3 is TGTGCCAGCAGTCCAAATTGGGACAGGGGGCACTCGAGAACCGGGGAGCTGTTTTTT.

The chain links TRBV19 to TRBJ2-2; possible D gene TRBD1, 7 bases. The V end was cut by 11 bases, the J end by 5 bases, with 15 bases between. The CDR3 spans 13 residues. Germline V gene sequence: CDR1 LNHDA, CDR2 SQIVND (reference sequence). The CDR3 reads CAGGSGGTGELFF. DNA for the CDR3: TGTGCCGGGGGGTCAGGGGGTACCGGGGAGCTGTTTTTT.

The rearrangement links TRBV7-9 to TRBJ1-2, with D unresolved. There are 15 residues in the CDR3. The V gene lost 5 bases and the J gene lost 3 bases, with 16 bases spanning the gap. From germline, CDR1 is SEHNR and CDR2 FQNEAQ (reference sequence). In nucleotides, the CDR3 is TGTGCCAGCAGCCCAAGAGGGATTCGGGACTATGGCTACACCTTC. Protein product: CASSPRGIRDYGYTF. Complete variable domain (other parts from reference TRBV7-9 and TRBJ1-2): DTGVSQNPRHKITKRGQNVTFRCDPISEHNRLYWYRQTLGQGPEFLTYFQNEAQLEKSRLLSDRFSAERPKGSFSTLEIQRTEQGDSAMYLCASSPRGIRDYGYTFGSGTRLTVV.

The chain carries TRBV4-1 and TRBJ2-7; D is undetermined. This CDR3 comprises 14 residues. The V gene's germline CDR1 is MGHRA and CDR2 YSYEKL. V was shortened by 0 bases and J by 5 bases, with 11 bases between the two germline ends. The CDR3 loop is CASSQERLLDEQYF. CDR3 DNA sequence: TGCGCCAGCAGCCAAGAAAGACTCCTGGACGAGCAGTACTTC.

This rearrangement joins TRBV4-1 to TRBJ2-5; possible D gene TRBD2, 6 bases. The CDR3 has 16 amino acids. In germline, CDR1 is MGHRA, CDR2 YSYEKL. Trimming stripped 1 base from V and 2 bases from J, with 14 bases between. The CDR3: CASSQVFLAPQETQYF. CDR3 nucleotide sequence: TGCGCCAGCAGCCAAGTTTTCCTAGCGCCACAAGAGACCCAGTACTTC.

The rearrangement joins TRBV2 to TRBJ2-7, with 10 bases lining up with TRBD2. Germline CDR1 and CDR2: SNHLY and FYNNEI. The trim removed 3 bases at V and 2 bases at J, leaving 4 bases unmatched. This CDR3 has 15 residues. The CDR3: CASSDGAGGPYEQYF. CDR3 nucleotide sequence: TGTGCCAGCAGTGACGGAGCGGGAGGGCCCTACGAGCAGTACTTC.

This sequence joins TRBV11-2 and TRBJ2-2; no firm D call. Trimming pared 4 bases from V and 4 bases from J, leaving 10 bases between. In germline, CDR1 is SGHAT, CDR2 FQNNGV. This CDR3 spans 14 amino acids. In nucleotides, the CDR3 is TGTGCCAGCAGCTCCGTAGTTACCACCGGGGAGCTGTTTTTT. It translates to CASSSVVTTGELFF. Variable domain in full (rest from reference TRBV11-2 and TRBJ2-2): EAGVAQSPRYKIIEKRQSVAFWCNPISGHATLYWYQQILGQGPKLLIQFQNNGVVDDSQLPKDRFSAERLKGVDSTLKIQPAKLEDSAVYLCASSSVVTTGELFFGEGSRLTVL.

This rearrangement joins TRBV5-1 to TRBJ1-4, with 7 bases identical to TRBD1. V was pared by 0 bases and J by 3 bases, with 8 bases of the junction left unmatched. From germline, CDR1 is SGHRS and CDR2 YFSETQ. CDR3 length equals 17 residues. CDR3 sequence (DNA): TGCGCCAGCAGCTTGGCCAGGGGGGTTGAAGCTAATGAAAAACTGTTTTTT. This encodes CASSLARGVEANEKLFF.

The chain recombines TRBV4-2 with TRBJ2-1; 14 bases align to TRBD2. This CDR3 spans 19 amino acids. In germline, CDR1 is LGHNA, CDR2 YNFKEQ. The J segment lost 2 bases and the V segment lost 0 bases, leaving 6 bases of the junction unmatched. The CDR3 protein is CASSQDLGLAGAPYNEQFF. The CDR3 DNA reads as TGTGCCAGCAGCCAAGATCTGGGACTAGCGGGGGCCCCCTACAATGAGCAGTTCTTC.

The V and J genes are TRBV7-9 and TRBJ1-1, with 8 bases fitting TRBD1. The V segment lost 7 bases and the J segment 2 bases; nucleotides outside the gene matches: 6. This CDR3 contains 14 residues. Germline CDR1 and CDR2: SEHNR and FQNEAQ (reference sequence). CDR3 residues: CASTSGTGNTEAFF. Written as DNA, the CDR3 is TGTGCCAGCACCTCCGGGACAGGAAACACTGAAGCTTTCTTT.

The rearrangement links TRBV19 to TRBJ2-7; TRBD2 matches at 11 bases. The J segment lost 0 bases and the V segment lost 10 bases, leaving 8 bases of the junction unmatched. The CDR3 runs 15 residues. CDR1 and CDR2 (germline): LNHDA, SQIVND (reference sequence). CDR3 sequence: CATTPGLAASYEQYF. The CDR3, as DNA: TGTGCCACCACCCCGGGACTAGCGGCCTCCTACGAGCAGTACTTC.

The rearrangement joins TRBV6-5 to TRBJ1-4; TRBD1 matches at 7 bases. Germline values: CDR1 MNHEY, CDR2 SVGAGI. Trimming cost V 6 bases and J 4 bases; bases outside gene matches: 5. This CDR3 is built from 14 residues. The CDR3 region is CASRPGQSNEKLFF. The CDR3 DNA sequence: TGTGCCAGCAGACCGGGACAGAGTAATGAAAAACTGTTTTTT.

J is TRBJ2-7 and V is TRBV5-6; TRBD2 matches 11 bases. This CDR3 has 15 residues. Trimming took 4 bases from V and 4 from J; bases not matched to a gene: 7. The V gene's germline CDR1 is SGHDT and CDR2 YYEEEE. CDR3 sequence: CASSPLAGEKYEQYV. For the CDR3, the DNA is TGTGCCAGCAGCCCACTAGCGGGGGAGAAATACGAGCAGTACGTC.

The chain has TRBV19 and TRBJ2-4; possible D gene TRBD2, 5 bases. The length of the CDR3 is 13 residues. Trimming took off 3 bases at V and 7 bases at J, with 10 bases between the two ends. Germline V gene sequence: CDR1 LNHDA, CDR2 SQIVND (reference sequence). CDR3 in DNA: TGTGCCAGTAGTATCCGGGGTTGGAACATTCAGTACTTC. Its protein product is CASSIRGWNIQYF. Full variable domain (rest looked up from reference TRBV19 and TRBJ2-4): DGGITQSPKYLFRKEGQNVTLSCEQNLNHDAMYWYRQDPGQGLRLIYYSQIVNDFQKGDIAEGYSVSREKKESFPLTVTSAQKNPTAFYLCASSIRGWNIQYFGAGTRLSVL.

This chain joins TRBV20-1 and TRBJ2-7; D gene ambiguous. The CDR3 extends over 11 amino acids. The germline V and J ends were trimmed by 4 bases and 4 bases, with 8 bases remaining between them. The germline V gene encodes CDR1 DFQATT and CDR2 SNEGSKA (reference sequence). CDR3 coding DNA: TGCAGTGCTACGACTGAGTACGAGCAGTACGTC. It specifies CSATTEYEQYV.

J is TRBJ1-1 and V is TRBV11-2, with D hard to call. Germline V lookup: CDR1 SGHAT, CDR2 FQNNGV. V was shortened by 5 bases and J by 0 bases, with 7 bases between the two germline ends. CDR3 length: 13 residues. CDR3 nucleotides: TGTGCCAGCAGCATCCTTATGAACACTGAAGCTTTCTTT. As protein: CASSILMNTEAFF. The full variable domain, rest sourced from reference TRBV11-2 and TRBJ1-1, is EAGVAQSPRYKIIEKRQSVAFWCNPISGHATLYWYQQILGQGPKLLIQFQNNGVVDDSQLPKDRFSAERLKGVDSTLKIQPAKLEDSAVYLCASSILMNTEAFFGQGTRLTVV.